The 5 T cell receptor beta chains below were found in one sample sequenced in a study of cytomegalovirus exposure and HLA in healthy donors. Primers included in the PCR were 60 Vbeta and 13 Jbeta primers. Data came from immunoSEQ multiplex PCR; TCRdb stores just in-frame clones and leaves some out. The sample includes some 160,000 clones, about 78% of them seen just once. Specimen: PBMCs. The receptors derive from a man between 60 and 70 years old in good health and CMV-seronegative.

The chain combines TRBV6-5 with TRBJ1-1, with a tentative D call TRBD1 (6 bases). The CDR3 contains 12 residues. Per the germline V gene, CDR1 is MNHEY and CDR2 is SVGAGI. V dropped 7 bases and J dropped 8 bases, with 14 bases sitting between them. CDR3 protein: CASKGGPGEAFF. The CDR3 DNA follows: TGTGCCAGCAAGGGGGGGCCTGGAGAAGCTTTCTTT.

This chain's CDR3 is CASSEGGDRGTGELFF. Written as DNA, the CDR3 is TGCGCCAGCAGTGAAGGGGGGGACAGGGGGACCGGGGAGCTGTTTTTT. J is TRBJ2-2 and V is TRBV10-2, with 11 bases lining up with TRBD1. Losses at the gene ends were 3 bases for V and 5 bases for J; bases not matched to a gene: 5. Germline CDR1 is WSHSY and CDR2 is SAAADI. This CDR3 has 16 amino acids.

The CDR3, as DNA: TGTGCCAGCAGTTCCGGGACAGCCTTCTCACCCCTCCACTTT. This translates into CASSSGTAFSPLHF. This sequence joins TRBV6-1 and TRBJ1-6; 7 nucleotides align to TRBD1. The CDR3 totals 14 residues. The junction had 8 bases not matched to a gene; V was cut back by 5 bases and J by 10 bases. CDR1 and CDR2 from the germline V gene are MNHNS and SASEGT.

V gene TRBV19 combines with J gene TRBJ2-7; 9 nucleotides line up with TRBD1. The germline CDR1 and CDR2 sequences are LNHDA and SQIVND (reference sequence). This CDR3 contains 14 residues. Trimming took 5 bases from V and 2 from J; bases not matched to a gene: 4. The CDR3 region is CASSPGTGTYEQYF. CDR3 nucleotides: TGTGCCAGTAGTCCCGGGACAGGGACCTACGAGCAGTACTTC.

The chain uses TRBV7-6 and TRBJ1-4; TRBD1 agrees at 7 bases. The CDR3 totals 15 residues. Trimming removed 5 bases from V and 4 bases from J; junction bases left unmatched: 7. Germline CDR1 is SGHVS and CDR2 is FNYEAQ. In DNA, the CDR3 is TGTGCCAGCAGCCAAGGACAGGTTCTTAATGAAAAACTGTTTTTT. Its translation is CASSQGQVLNEKLFF.